The next 24 T cell receptor beta chains were all read from a single sample in a study of blood T cells in healthy people across ages. A second roughly 7 to 12 cycle PCR used barcoded and J-beta primers. One entry per CDR3 protein results from TCRdb running MiXCR on the 5' RACE reads. Of hundreds of thousands of distinct CDR3 sequences in the sample, 49% were seen once. Source material: blood. The receptor source for this set is an older woman in good health.

This clonotype was seen only once. The chain is built from TRBV11-1 and TRBJ2-1; D is unresolved. CDR1 and CDR2 (germline): SGHAT, FQDESV (reference sequence). This CDR3 has 13 residues. The V end was cut by 3 bases, the J end by 6 bases, with 9 bases between. CDR3 residues: CASSFLDSNEQFF. CDR3 nucleotide sequence: TGTGCCAGCAGCTTTCTTGATAGCAATGAGCAGTTCTTC.

This clonotype was detected only a few times. The chain employs TRBV4-2 and TRBJ1-2; possible D gene TRBD1, 5 bases. This CDR3 comprises 15 residues. Trimming cost V 0 bases and J 2 bases, with 10 bases left between them. The germline gives CDR1 LGHNA, CDR2 YNFKEQ. In DNA, the CDR3 is TGTGCCAGCAGCCAAGACCCACAGGAGAACTATGGCTACACCTTC. Translated: CASSQDPQENYGYTF.

CDR3 nucleotides: TGTGCCAGCAGCCGACTGGACAGGGGTTCTGACGAGCAGTACTTC. Residues: CASSRLDRGSDEQYF. The chain recombines TRBV4-2 with TRBJ2-5, with 9 nucleotides matching TRBD1. The J call is in doubt because the DNA end fits TRBJ2-7 better. This CDR3 is 15 amino acids long. CDR1 is LGHNA, CDR2 YNFKEQ, per germline.

The V and J genes are TRBV20-1 and TRBJ1-1; a weak D match, TRBD1 (6 bases). This CDR3 has 15 residues. Germline V gene data show CDR1 as DFQATT and CDR2 as SNEGSKA (reference sequence). The V end was cut by 0 bases, the J end by 4 bases, with 15 bases between. The CDR3 region is CSARDPGGLGTEAFF. In nucleotides, the CDR3 is TGCAGTGCTAGAGACCCCGGGGGCCTGGGCACTGAAGCTTTCTTT.

In this sample, this clonotype turned up a few times. The J gene is TRBJ2-2, the V gene TRBV29-1; D is uncertain. This CDR3 has 12 residues. CDR1 SQVTM and CDR2 ANQGSEA come from the germline V gene. Trimming pared 7 bases from V and 8 bases from J, leaving 14 bases between. CDR3 loop: CSARTGSGELFF. The CDR3 nucleotides read TGCAGCGCACGCACTGGCTCTGGGGAGCTGTTTTTT.

This chain uses TRBV2 with TRBJ2-1, with D tentatively TRBD1 or TRBD2 (5 bases each). The V end was cut by 4 bases, the J end by 9 bases, with 13 bases between. Germline CDR1 reads SNHLY; CDR2 reads FYNNEI. The CDR3 extends over 13 amino acids. CDR3: CASSVTTAVEQFF. DNA of the CDR3: TGTGCCAGCAGTGTAACGACAGCGGTTGAGCAGTTCTTC.

A word on this clonotype: One end of the junction fails to match germline, which may point to a read error. V gene TRBV29-1 combines with J gene TRBJ2-5; D call uncertain. Germline values: CDR1 SQVTM, CDR2 ANQGSEA. The CDR3 sequence is 12 residues long. CDR3: CSARTPQETRYF. In DNA, the CDR3 is TGCAGCGCAAGGACGCCCCAAGAGACCCGGTACTTC.

CDR3 in DNA: TGTGCCAGCAGTGACAGGGGTGGGCACGAGCAGTACTTC. Amino acid sequence: CASSDRGGHEQYF. The chain combines TRBV25-1 with TRBJ2-5; D might be TRBD1 (6 bases). Gene TRBJ2-7 matches the end of the DNA better, so the J call may be wrong. Germline-derived CDR1 and CDR2 are MGHDK and SYGVNS. CDR3 length: 13 residues.

The chain is built from TRBV27 and TRBJ1-4; D possibly corresponds to TRBD1 (6 bases). This CDR3 has 17 residues. CDR1 is MNHEY, CDR2 SMNVEV, per germline (reference sequence). V was trimmed by 4 bases and J by 3 bases, leaving 18 bases between them. The DNA of the CDR3 is TGTGCCAGCAGTTCCCGGACAGCAAGGGGTCCTAATGAAAAACTGTTTTTT. It codes for CASSSRTARGPNEKLFF.

The J gene is TRBJ2-5, the V gene TRBV2; 10 bases map to TRBD1. The CDR3 contains 16 residues. Per the germline V gene, CDR1 is SNHLY and CDR2 is FYNNEI. Unmatched junction bases numbered 10, after V lost 6 bases and J lost 3 bases. CDR3 sequence (DNA): TGTGCCAGCAGCGCTATTCTGACAGGGGGCGAAGAGACCCAGTACTTC. This encodes CASSAILTGGEETQYF. The entire variable domain, with the rest obtained from reference TRBV2 and TRBJ2-5, is as follows: EPEVTQTPSHQVTQMGQEVILRCVPISNHLYFYWYRQILGQKVEFLVSFYNNEISEKSEIFDDQFSVERPDGSNFTLKIRSTKLEDSAMYFCASSAILTGGEETQYFGPGTRLLVL.

This chain joins TRBV2 and TRBJ2-2, with TRBD1 matching over 12 bases. In germline, CDR1 is SNHLY, CDR2 FYNNEI. CDR3 length equals 16 residues. The ends lost 6 bases at V and 7 bases at J; junction bases unmatched: 9. The CDR3: CASSALGQGASGELFF. The DNA for the CDR3 is TGTGCCAGCAGCGCCTTGGGACAGGGGGCTAGCGGGGAGCTGTTTTTT.

As DNA, the CDR3 is TGTGCCATCAGTGAGATACAGCAAAAGGAGGGCTACACCTTC. This gives the protein CAISEIQQKEGYTF. The chain combines TRBV10-3 with TRBJ1-2; D is uncertain. Germline V gives CDR1 ENHRY, CDR2 SYGVKD. The CDR3 spans 14 residues. Trimming removed 2 bases from V and 8 bases from J, with 15 bases in between.

The gene calls are TRBV24-1 and TRBJ2-3, with TRBD2 identical over 12 bases. The V gene end was trimmed by 3 bases and the J gene end by 4 bases; junction bases not matched to a gene: 4. The CDR3 is 16 residues long. Germline CDR1 KGHDR, CDR2 SFDVKD. The CDR3 sequence is CATSDLLAGGADTQYF. In DNA form, the CDR3 reads TGTGCCACCAGTGATCTACTAGCGGGAGGCGCAGATACGCAGTATTTT.

The V call is TRBV27, the J call TRBJ1-4; 7 nucleotides align to TRBD1. CDR1 is MNHEY and CDR2 is SMNVEV in the germline V gene (reference sequence). This CDR3 has 16 amino acids. The J segment lost 1 base and the V segment lost 8 bases, leaving 10 bases of the junction unmatched. The CDR3 bases are TGTGCCAGCCAGGGGCCTCCAGGGGGAACTAATGAAAAACTGTTTTTT. Its translation is CASQGPPGGTNEKLFF.

V is TRBV18 and J is TRBJ2-7; 8 bases are a match to TRBD1. Germline V CDR1 and CDR2: KGHSH, LQKENI. The CDR3 contains 16 residues. V gave up 3 bases and J gave up 4 bases; unmatched junction bases: 11. The DNA of the CDR3 is TGTGCCAGCTCACCTCCCGGGACAGGTAGCCTATACGAGCAGTACTTC. This gives the protein CASSPPGTGSLYEQYF.

The CDR3 region has the DNA TGTGCCAGCAGCTTAGTTCCTGATCTCTCTGGAAACACCATATATTTT. Protein product: CASSLVPDLSGNTIYF. The J gene is TRBJ1-3, the V gene TRBV7-6; D is undetermined. Germline loops: CDR1 SGHVS, CDR2 FNYEAQ. CDR3 size: 16 residues. With 1 base removed from V and 0 bases from J, the gap between germline ends came to 10 bases.

The V gene is TRBV20-1, the J gene TRBJ2-7; 11 bases fit TRBD2. Germline CDR1 is DFQATT and CDR2 is SNEGSKA (reference sequence). V lost 2 bases to trimming and J lost 3 bases; unmatched junction nucleotides: 6. The CDR3 runs 15 residues. The CDR3 DNA follows: TGCAGTGCTAGACCCACTAGCGGGAGCTTCTACGAGCAGTACTTC. This translates into CSARPTSGSFYEQYF.

The J gene is TRBJ2-2, the V gene TRBV6-2 or TRBV6-3; D call uncertain. Trimming shortened V by 6 bases and J by 1 base, and 18 bases separated the two germline ends. Germline CDR1 reads MNHEY; CDR2 reads SVGEGT. The CDR3 spans 17 residues. CDR3 nucleotide sequence: TGTGCCAGCAGCCTACCCCACATGGTAGGGAACACCGGGGAGCTGTTTTTT. Protein sequence: CASSLPHMVGNTGELFF.

V and J are TRBV27 and TRBJ2-5, with 9 positions matching TRBD1. Germline-derived CDR1 and CDR2 are MNHEY and SMNVEV (reference sequence). The CDR3 has 14 residues. V shed 5 bases, J shed 7 bases, and the junction held 8 bases outside the gene matches. The CDR3 region is CASSNPGQGPTQYF. The CDR3 DNA reads TGTGCCAGCAGTAATCCGGGACAGGGTCCGACCCAGTACTTC.

The chain links TRBV29-1 to TRBJ2-1; D not resolved. This CDR3 is built from 10 residues. V was cut by 6 bases and J by 8 bases, with 8 bases left in between. In germline, CDR1 is SQVTM, CDR2 ANQGSEA. CDR3 residues: CSVKVHEQFF. The CDR3 nucleotides are TGCAGCGTGAAGGTCCATGAGCAGTTCTTC.

V and J are TRBV27 and TRBJ2-7; the match to TRBD2 covers 13 bases. V trimming: 4 bases; J trimming: 6 bases; junction bases outside the gene matches: 6. Looked up from germline, CDR1 is MNHEY and CDR2 is SMNVEV (reference sequence). This CDR3 has 15 residues. The CDR3 DNA sequence: TGTGCCAGCAGTTCAGGACTAGCGGGAGTTATCGAGCAGTACTTC. Its translation is CASSSGLAGVIEQYF.

This rearrangement joins TRBV20-1 to TRBJ1-1, with TRBD1 identical over 7 bases. This CDR3 is built from 13 residues. V shed 6 bases, J shed 6 bases, and the junction held 10 bases outside the gene matches. Germline loops: CDR1 DFQATT, CDR2 SNEGSKA (reference sequence). This CDR3 is CSARRQGVAEAFF. In DNA, the CDR3 is TGCAGTGCAAGACGACAGGGTGTGGCTGAAGCTTTCTTT.

The gene calls are TRBV10-2 and TRBJ2-5; no definite D call. Trimming removed 0 bases from V and 3 bases from J, with 5 bases in between. The CDR3 contains 13 residues. Germline CDR1 WSHSY, CDR2 SAAADI. Here the CDR3 DNA reads TGCGCCAGCAGTGAGTCTACAGAAGAGACCCAGTACTTC. Amino acids: CASSESTEETQYF.

The chain employs TRBV15 and TRBJ1-5; the D gene is possibly TRBD1 (5 bases). This CDR3 has 17 amino acids. Between the trimmed V and J ends, which lost 3 bases and 2 bases, there was a span of 17 bases. Germline CDR1 is LNHNV and CDR2 is YYDKDF (reference sequence). Here the CDR3 DNA reads TGTGCCACCAGCAGGGTCCCGGGAGGGGCAGGCAATCAGCCCCAGCATTTT. It yields the protein CATSRVPGGAGNQPQHF.